This T cell receptor beta chain was obtained from a study of response to subunit inactivated influenza vaccine. Broader study findings: The authors suggested that few new T cells are recruited per seasonal influenza vaccination.

The CDR3 runs 14 residues. The ends were cut back, 8 bases at V and 1 base at J, with 12 bases in the middle. Germline CDR1 and CDR2: MDHEN and SYDVKM. In TCRdb, the RT-PCR reads were re-called with MiXCR into one record per CDR3 protein. The sample holds fewer than 800,000 distinct CDR3 sequences, 15% to 18% seen once. This clonotype appeared a few times. Its antigen is unidentified. V is TRBV28 and J is TRBJ1-5, with D perhaps matching TRBD1 (5 bases). The clonotype originates from a middle-aged man who received an inactivated influenza vaccine. The input for sequencing was PBMCs from blood, taken approximately 12 days after vaccination. The CDR3 is CASAGSLSNQPQHF. The CDR3 bases are TGTGCCAGCGCAGGGTCCTTAAGCAATCAGCCCCAGCATTTT.